Here is one T cell receptor (beta chain) with its context. Its antigen is currently unknown. The data were taken from a study of Ad26.COV2.S vaccination and SARS-CoV-2 variants. On the study more broadly: Each vaccinee took Ad26.COV2.S intramuscularly, once or twice 56 days apart. General observations from the study: Total T cell responses may have been underestimated by the TCR breadth and depth analyses. Among vaccine recipients, spike-specific TCR breadth exceeded that of placebo recipients.

Treatment: some 19 received Ad26.COV2.S at low or high dose, single or two shots; 5 received placebo; per-sample allocation not given. The investigators took samples on day 63 after the first vaccine or placebo injection. Data came from immunoSEQ multiplex PCR; TCRdb stores just in-frame clones and leaves some out. The data show more than 250,000 clones, around 87% seen once. Specimen: peripheral blood, collected in a trial of Ad26.COV2.S vaccine versus placebo. The sequence came from a person aged 18-60 years who received the Ad26.COV2.S COVID-19 vaccine or a placebo.

Here the CDR3 DNA reads TGTGCCAGCAGCTCGAACCGATTAGGGACAGGCTCTGGAAACACCATATATTTT. This codes for CASSSNRLGTGSGNTIYF. This chain uses TRBV7-2 with TRBJ1-3, with 8 bases aligning to TRBD1. Germline trimming cut 4 bases from V and 0 bases from J; bases unmatched to any gene: 11. The germline V gene encodes CDR1 SGHTA and CDR2 FQGNSA. The CDR3 has 18 amino acids.